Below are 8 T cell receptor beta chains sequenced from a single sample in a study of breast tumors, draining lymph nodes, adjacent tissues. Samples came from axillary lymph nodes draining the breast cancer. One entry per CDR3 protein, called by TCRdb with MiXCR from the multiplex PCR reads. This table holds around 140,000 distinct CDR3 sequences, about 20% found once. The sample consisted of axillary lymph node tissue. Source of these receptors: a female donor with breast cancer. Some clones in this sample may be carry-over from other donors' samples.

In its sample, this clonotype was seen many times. DNA for the CDR3: TGCAGTGCTAGAGCTGCTAGCGGGATAGCCTACAATGAGCAGTTCTTC. It codes for CSARAASGIAYNEQFF. The chain has TRBV20-1 and TRBJ2-1, with 9 bases fitting TRBD2. Germline V gives CDR1 DFQATT, CDR2 SNEGSKA (reference sequence). The CDR3 spans 16 residues. The junction had 6 bases not matched to a gene; V was cut back by 1 base and J by 2 bases.

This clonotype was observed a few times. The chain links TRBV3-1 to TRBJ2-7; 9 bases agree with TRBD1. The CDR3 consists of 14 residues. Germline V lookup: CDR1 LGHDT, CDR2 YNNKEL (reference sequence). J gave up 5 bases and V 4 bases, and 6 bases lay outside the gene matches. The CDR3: CASSPDRGINEQYF. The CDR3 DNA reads TGTGCCAGCAGCCCCGACAGGGGGATCAACGAGCAGTACTTC.

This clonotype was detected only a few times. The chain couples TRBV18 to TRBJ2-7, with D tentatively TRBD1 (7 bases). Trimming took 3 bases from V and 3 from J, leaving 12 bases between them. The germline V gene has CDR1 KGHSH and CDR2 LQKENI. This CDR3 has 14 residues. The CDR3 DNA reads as TGTGCCAGCTCACCGGGGGGACAGTACTACGAGCAGTACTTC. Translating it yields CASSPGGQYYEQYF. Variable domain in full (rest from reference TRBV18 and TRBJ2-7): NAGVMQNPRHLVRRRGQEARLRCSPMKGHSHVYWYRQLPEEGLKFMVYLQKENIIDESGMPKERFSAEFPKEGPSILRIQQVVRGDSAAYFCASSPGGQYYEQYFGPGTRLTVT.

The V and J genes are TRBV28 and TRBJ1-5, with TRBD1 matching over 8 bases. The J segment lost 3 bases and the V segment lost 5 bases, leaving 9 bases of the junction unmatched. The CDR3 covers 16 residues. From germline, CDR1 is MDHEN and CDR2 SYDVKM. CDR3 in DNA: TGTGCCAGCAGTCAGACAGGGGTCGCCTTCAATCAGCCCCAGCATTTT. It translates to CASSQTGVAFNQPQHF.

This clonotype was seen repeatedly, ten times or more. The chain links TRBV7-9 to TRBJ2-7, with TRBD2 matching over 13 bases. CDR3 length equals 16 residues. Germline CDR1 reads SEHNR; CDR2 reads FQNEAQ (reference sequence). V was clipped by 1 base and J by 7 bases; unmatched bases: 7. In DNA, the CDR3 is TGTGCCAGCAGCTTAGGCGGACTAGCGGGAGTAAGGGAGCAGTACTTC. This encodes CASSLGGLAGVREQYF.

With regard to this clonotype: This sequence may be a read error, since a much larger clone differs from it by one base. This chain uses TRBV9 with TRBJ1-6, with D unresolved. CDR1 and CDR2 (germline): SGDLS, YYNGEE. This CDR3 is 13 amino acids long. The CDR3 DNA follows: TGTGCCAGCAGCGAGGGAGCTAATTCACCCCCCCACTTT. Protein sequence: CASSEGANSPPHF.

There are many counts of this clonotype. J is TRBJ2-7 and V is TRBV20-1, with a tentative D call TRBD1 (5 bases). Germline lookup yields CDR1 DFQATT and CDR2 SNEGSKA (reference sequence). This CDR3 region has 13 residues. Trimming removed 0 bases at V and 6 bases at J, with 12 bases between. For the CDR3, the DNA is TGCAGTGCTAGAGAAGGGGCTAGGGGCGAGCAGTACTTC. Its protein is CSAREGARGEQYF.

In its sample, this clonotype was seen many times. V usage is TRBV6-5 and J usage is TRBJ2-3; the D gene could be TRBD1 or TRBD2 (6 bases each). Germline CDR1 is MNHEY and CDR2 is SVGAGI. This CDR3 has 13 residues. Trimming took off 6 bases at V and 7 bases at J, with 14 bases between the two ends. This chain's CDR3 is CASRRGVGYTQYF. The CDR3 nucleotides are TGTGCCAGCAGGAGGGGGGTAGGATATACGCAGTATTTT.